This T cell receptor beta chain appears in the sequencing data of a study of cytomegalovirus exposure and HLA in healthy donors. At the level of the study: Per a later analysis, the approximately 700 first-cohort and 110 or so validation repertoires shared one platform.

Clones were sequenced by immunoSEQ multiplex PCR, and TCRdb holds only the in-frame ones, with some missing. The table records 55,000 to 70,000 clones, 85% to 95% of them present only once. While the first cohort had fewer than 850 subjects, the donors belonged to the separate validation cohort of 100 to 150 subjects. With V trimmed by 0 bases and J by 7 bases, 4 bases remained unmatched. The germline CDR1 and CDR2 sequences are SGHTA and FQGNSA. This CDR3 spans 14 amino acids. The receptor's source is a man between 18 and 29 years old in good health and CMV-seronegative. The V call is TRBV7-2, the J call TRBJ1-1, with 8 bases lining up with TRBD1. Sequencing was performed on PBMCs. The CDR3 DNA reads as TGTGCCAGCAGCTTAGCGGGGACAGGCTATGAAGCTTTCTTT. Translation: CASSLAGTGYEAFF. The variable domain in full, completed from reference TRBV7-2 and TRBJ1-1, reads GAGVSQSPSNKVTEKGKDVELRCDPISGHTALYWYRQSLGQGLEFLIYFQGNSAPDKSGLPSDRFSAERTGGSVSTLTIQRTQQEDSAVYLCASSLAGTGYEAFFGQGTRLTVV.